This TCR beta chain was identified during a study of blood T cell repertoires in COVID-19. After removal of 4 bases from V and 7 bases from J, the junction contained 1 base not matched to a gene. This CDR3 comprises 12 residues. Per germline, CDR1 SEHNR and CDR2 FQNEAQ (reference sequence). In the authors' workflow: The assay estimated nucleated cells by amplifying reference gene primers. Profiling relied on immunoSEQ multiplex PCR, and the TCRdb table lists in-frame clones only, not all of them. V and J calls plus clone size are reproduced from that table; the DNA served to infer D and trimming. This sample has about 310,000 clones, with around 87% found just once.

This chain links TRBV7-9 with TRBJ2-1; 7 bases are shared with TRBD1. The specimen sequenced was peripheral blood. The source of this sequence is a woman aged 45-65 years who had recovered from COVID-19. The CDR3 DNA reads TGTGCCAGCAGCTCACAGGGGAATGAGCAGTTCTTC. The encoded protein is CASSSQGNEQFF.